Below are 22 T cell receptor beta chains sequenced from a single sample in a study of graft-versus-host responses after intestinal transplantation. Responders (roughly 200,000, CFSE-labeled) met roughly 200,000 stimulators that were irradiated and violet-dye-labeled. The assay was immunoSEQ multiplex PCR, and TCRdb's table has in-frame clones only and misses some. The repertoire consists of around 13,000 clones, with around 30% occurring once and the leading ten covering around 3%. This specimen was alloreactive CD8+ T cells from a mixed lymphocyte reaction culture, taken before intestinal transplant. The subset was: CFSE-low proliferating T cells sorted from roughly six-day pre-transplant mixed lymphocyte reaction (GvH or HvG direction). The receptors here all came from a human patient who received an intestinal transplant.

V usage is TRBV18 and J usage is TRBJ2-1; the match to TRBD2 covers 10 bases. J lost 15 bases, V lost 2 bases, and 19 bases had no gene match. CDR3 size: 17 residues. Per germline, CDR1 KGHSH and CDR2 LQKENI. CDR3 DNA sequence: TGTGCCAGCTCACCAGTCCGGCTAGCGGGGGCCCTGGCGTGGTGGTTCTTC. Translating gives CASSPVRLAGALAWWFF.

This chain joins TRBV2 and TRBJ1-6; D gene unclear. CDR1 is SNHLY, CDR2 FYNNEI, per germline. V shed 4 bases and J shed 8 bases, with 9 bases lying between them. The length of the CDR3 is 13 residues. Here the CDR3 DNA reads TGTGCCAGCAGTGGGGAGGATTATTCACCCCTCCACTTT. Translated: CASSGEDYSPLHF.

This clone has a handful of counts. The chain links TRBV11-2 to TRBJ2-2; 10 nucleotides agree with TRBD2. Germline V CDR1 and CDR2: SGHAT, FQNNGV. The ends lost 3 bases at V and 3 bases at J; junction bases unmatched: 7. The CDR3 loop spans 17 amino acids. CDR3 in DNA: TGTGCCAGCAGCTTTGAGTTAGCGGGGGGCGACACCGGGGAGCTGTTTTTT. Translated, it gives CASSFELAGGDTGELFF. Using reference TRBV11-2 and TRBJ2-2 for the parts outside the CDR3, the full variable domain is EAGVAQSPRYKIIEKRQSVAFWCNPISGHATLYWYQQILGQGPKLLIQFQNNGVVDDSQLPKDRFSAERLKGVDSTLKIQPAKLEDSAVYLCASSFELAGGDTGELFFGEGSRLTVL.

The chain joins TRBV12-5 to TRBJ1-2; a weak D match, TRBD1 (6 bases). Trimming pared 4 bases from V and 12 bases from J, leaving 24 bases between. Per the germline V gene, CDR1 is LGHNT and CDR2 is FRNRAP. The CDR3 sequence is 15 residues long. The CDR3 here is CASGSGQILSYGDTF. The CDR3 nucleotides read TGTGCTAGTGGTTCAGGACAGATTCTATCCTATGGGGACACCTTC.

This clone appeared a few times. The V gene is TRBV10-3, the J gene TRBJ2-1, with D maybe TRBD2 (6 bases). Trimming took off 9 bases at V and 4 bases at J, with 16 bases between the two ends. Germline V lookup: CDR1 ENHRY, CDR2 SYGVKD. The CDR3 runs 14 residues. CDR3 sequence: CAIDGGIGYNEQFF. As DNA, the CDR3 is TGTGCCATAGACGGGGGAATTGGGTACAATGAGCAGTTCTTC.

This sequence joins TRBV4-1 and TRBJ2-7; D may be TRBD1 (7 bases). V shed 1 base and J shed 2 bases, with 21 bases lying between them. Germline V gene sequence: CDR1 MGHRA, CDR2 YSYEKL. The CDR3 spans 18 residues. The CDR3 DNA follows: TGCGCCAGCAGCCAAGTAGGGGGGCCAGGGACAGACCCCTACGAGCAGTACTTC. Amino acid sequence: CASSQVGGPGTDPYEQYF.

This clone was detected only a few times. The chain uses TRBV13 and TRBJ2-3; 8 bases match TRBD2. The J segment lost 1 base and the V segment lost 0 bases, leaving 3 bases of the junction unmatched. Germline V lookup: CDR1 PRHDT, CDR2 FYEKMQ (reference sequence). The CDR3 is 16 amino acids. The chain's CDR3 is CASSLGSGGGTDTQYF. CDR3 bases: TGTGCCAGCAGCTTAGGAAGCGGGGGTGGCACAGATACGCAGTATTTT. Variable domain in full (rest from reference TRBV13 and TRBJ2-3): AAGVIQSPRHLIKEKRETATLKCYPIPRHDTVYWYQQGPGQDPQFLISFYEKMQSDKGSIPDRFSAQQFSDYHSELNMSSLELGDSALYFCASSLGSGGGTDTQYFGPGTRLTVL.

This clone has just a few counts. Other nucleotide sequences from this sample produce the same CDR3. The chain's CDR3 is CASSLLGGPTTDTQYF. CDR3 coding DNA: TGTGCCAGCAGCTTACTGGGGGGGCCAACCACAGATACGCAGTATTTT. The chain joins TRBV7-3 to TRBJ2-3, with D possibly TRBD2 on 7 matching bases. This CDR3 spans 16 amino acids. Germline V gene sequence: CDR1 SGHTA, CDR2 FQGTGA. V lost 2 bases, J lost 2 bases, and 14 bases lay in between.

V usage is TRBV4-1 and J usage is TRBJ1-2; 11 bases align to TRBD1. Germline V gives CDR1 MGHRA, CDR2 YSYEKL. The CDR3 sequence is 14 residues long. J was trimmed by 4 bases and V by 5 bases; bases with no gene match: 3. CDR3 loop: CASSSDRGPYGYTF. CDR3 in DNA: TGCGCCAGCAGCTCGGACAGGGGGCCCTATGGCTACACCTTC.

There are a few counts of this clone. V is TRBV6-4 and J is TRBJ1-5; D is unclear. The CDR3 extends over 14 amino acids. CDR1 and CDR2 from the germline V gene are MRHNA and SNTAGT. Trimming shortened V by 6 bases and J by 0 bases, and 9 bases separated the two germline ends. Here the CDR3 reads CASRPDDSNQPQHF. In DNA, the CDR3 is TGTGCCAGCAGACCGGACGATAGCAATCAGCCCCAGCATTTT.

A few counts support this clone. One junction end disagrees with the germline gene, perhaps due to a read error. The V gene is TRBV4-1, the J gene TRBJ1-2; tentatively, D is TRBD1 (5 bases). The CDR3 has 14 residues. Looked up from germline, CDR1 is MGHRA and CDR2 is YSYEKL. The CDR3 region has the DNA TGTGCCAGCAGCCGAGGTGGACAAGACTATGGCTACACCTTC. Translation: CASSRGGQDYGYTF.

CDR3 DNA: TGTGCCAGCAGTCCACAGGGGGCGACGACCGGGGAGCTGTTTTTT. Translation gives CASSPQGATTGELFF. The chain combines TRBV25-1 with TRBJ2-2; 9 bases align to TRBD1. This CDR3 has 15 amino acids. The germline V gene has CDR1 MGHDK and CDR2 SYGVNS. V trimming: 5 bases; J trimming: 5 bases; junction bases outside the gene matches: 6.

The V call is TRBV19, the J call TRBJ1-2; D unclear. Looked up from germline, CDR1 is LNHDA and CDR2 is SQIVND (reference sequence). Trimming took 2 bases from V and 4 from J, leaving 8 bases between them. This CDR3 comprises 13 residues. CDR3 protein: CASSIQAGYGYTF. The CDR3 DNA follows: TGTGCCAGTAGTATACAGGCCGGCTATGGCTACACCTTC.

This CDR3 reads CASSQLGGLPEQFF. The CDR3 DNA reads as TGCGCCAGCAGCCAACTGGGGGGACTACCTGAGCAGTTCTTC. This sequence joins TRBV4-1 and TRBJ2-1, with 7 bases identical to TRBD2. The CDR3 totals 14 residues. Unmatched junction bases numbered 7, after V lost 2 bases and J lost 9 bases. The germline V gene has CDR1 MGHRA and CDR2 YSYEKL.

The chain combines TRBV11-3 with TRBJ2-7; 11 bases map to TRBD1. Losses at the gene ends were 6 bases for V and 2 bases for J; bases not matched to a gene: 3. Germline lookup yields CDR1 SGHNT and CDR2 YENEEA. The CDR3 consists of 14 residues. CDR3 protein: CASRLGQGAYEQYF. Written as DNA, the CDR3 is TGTGCCAGCAGACTGGGACAGGGGGCCTACGAGCAGTACTTC.

This clone was recorded a few times. This sequence joins TRBV6-1 and TRBJ2-7; 13 bases line up with TRBD2. Trimming removed 7 bases from V and 4 bases from J; junction bases left unmatched: 4. The CDR3 extends over 14 amino acids. Looked up from germline, CDR1 is MNHNS and CDR2 is SASEGT. The CDR3 here is CASTRTSGGYEQYF. CDR3 in DNA: TGTGCCAGCACTCGGACTAGCGGGGGTTACGAGCAGTACTTC.

This chain connects TRBV25-1 to TRBJ2-1; D gene unclear. V lost 7 bases, J lost 2 bases, and 15 bases lay in between. In germline, CDR1 is MGHDK, CDR2 SYGVNS. This CDR3 has 15 amino acids. The CDR3: CASTPSTRPYNEQFF. In nucleotides, the CDR3 is TGTGCCAGCACCCCGTCCACTCGGCCCTACAATGAGCAGTTCTTC. The full variable domain, rest sourced from reference TRBV25-1 and TRBJ2-1, is EADIYQTPRYLVIGTGKKITLECSQTMGHDKMYWYQQDPGMELHLIHYSYGVNSTEKGDLSSESTVSRIRTEHFPLTLESARPSHTSQYLCASTPSTRPYNEQFFGPGTRLTVL.

This chain links TRBV15 with TRBJ2-5; 7 bases are a match to TRBD2. Looked up from germline, CDR1 is LNHNV and CDR2 is YYDKDF (reference sequence). This CDR3 spans 14 amino acids. Trimming removed 8 bases from V and 4 bases from J; junction bases left unmatched: 10. The CDR3, as DNA: TGTGCCACCGCTCTGGGGGGGGACGGAGAGACCCAGTACTTC. It is translated as CATALGGDGETQYF.

As concerns this clone: One end of the junction fails to match germline, which may point to a read error. This CDR3 is also generated by other DNA sequences in the sample. The V gene is TRBV9, the J gene TRBJ2-5; D unresolved. The CDR3 length is 14 residues. Germline V lookup: CDR1 SGDLS, CDR2 YYNGEE. The CDR3 sequence is CASSEGKKQETQYF. For the CDR3, the DNA is TGTGCCAGCAGCGAGGGTAAGAAGCAAGAGACCCAATACTTC.

This clone is medium-sized (0.01 to 0.1%) within its sample. The chain carries TRBV6-1 and TRBJ1-3; no clear D gene. Germline V CDR1 and CDR2: MNHNS, SASEGT. The CDR3 totals 15 residues. With 3 bases removed from V and 0 bases from J, the gap between germline ends came to 9 bases. The CDR3 DNA reads TGTGCCAGCAGTGATTGGGTGAGCTCTGGAAACACCATATATTTT. It translates to CASSDWVSSGNTIYF.

This clone occurred a few times. The V call is TRBV9, the J call TRBJ2-7; TRBD2 aligns across 7 bases. V was clipped by 3 bases and J by 1 base; unmatched bases: 7. CDR3 length equals 15 residues. Germline loops: CDR1 SGDLS, CDR2 YYNGEE. CDR3 residues: CASSGGSGPSYEQYF. CDR3 nucleotide sequence: TGTGCCAGCAGCGGCGGTAGCGGGCCTTCCTACGAGCAGTACTTC.

Of note for this clone: Possible read error: a much larger clone is one base away. The chain recombines TRBV11-2 with TRBJ2-7, with a weak D call TRBD2 (5 bases). The CDR3 contains 15 residues. CDR1 and CDR2 (germline): SGHAT, FQNNGV. V was trimmed by 4 bases and J by 2 bases, leaving 15 bases between them. Written as DNA, the CDR3 is TGTGCCAGCAGCTGCGGGTCGGCCTTGGCCTACGAGCAGTACTTC. It specifies CASSCGSALAYEQYF.